The sequence of this T cell receptor (beta chain) was determined in a study of Ad26.COV2.S vaccination and SARS-CoV-2 variants. Study-level findings and limits: Total responses of T cells may have been underestimated by the analyses of TCR breadth and depth. People who got the vaccine or the placebo had similar non-spike TCR breadth. Recipients given vaccine exceeded placebo recipients in spike-specific TCR breadth.

Using immunoSEQ multiplex PCR, the repertoire was profiled, and TCRdb retains in-frame clones only, with some absent. The repertoire holds around 94,000 clones, with less than 85% as singletons. Details on this clone: Its matching antigen is unknown.

The input for sequencing was peripheral blood, taken after recovery from COVID-19. This TCR came from a human donor who had recovered from COVID-19.

The CDR3 here is CARVAGTRTQYF. The DNA for the CDR3 is TGCGCCAGGGTAGCGGGAACCAGGACCCAGTACTTC. The chain carries TRBV5-1 and TRBJ2-5; 8 bases agree with TRBD2. The germline V gene has CDR1 SGHRS and CDR2 YFSETQ. Trimming removed 8 bases from V and 7 bases from J; junction bases left unmatched: 7. The CDR3 loop spans 12 amino acids.